The 6 T cell receptor beta chains presented below share a single source sample, sequenced in a study of blood T cells in healthy people across ages. Together with a sample-barcoded 5' primer, a J-beta primer mix was included in a second PCR lasting roughly 6 to 12 cycles. TCRdb independently ran MiXCR on the 5' RACE reads; one entry per CDR3 protein. The data show 1.5 million to 2 million distinct CDR3 sequences, 49% seen once. Sequencing was carried out using blood. These receptors were collected from a woman aged 40 to 50 in good health.

J is TRBJ1-6 and V is TRBV28; D is uncertain. The CDR3 contains 14 residues. The V end was cut by 7 bases, the J end by 7 bases, with 14 bases between. Germline CDR1 reads MDHEN; CDR2 reads SYDVKM. CDR3 sequence reads: CASKERPWNSPLHF. The CDR3 bases are TGTGCCAGCAAAGAAAGGCCTTGGAATTCACCCCTCCACTTT.

Many counts were recorded for this clonotype. V usage is TRBV29-1 and J usage is TRBJ2-7; 7 positions agree with TRBD1. Germline V gives CDR1 SQVTM, CDR2 ANQGSEA. The CDR3 consists of 13 residues. V trimming: 7 bases; J trimming: 3 bases; junction bases outside the gene matches: 9. CDR3 sequence: CSAGKGGNYEQYF. CDR3 DNA sequence: TGCAGCGCCGGGAAAGGGGGCAACTACGAGCAGTACTTC.

V usage is TRBV12-3 or TRBV12-4 and J usage is TRBJ2-2; D may be TRBD1 (5 bases). The CDR3 is made up of 15 amino acids. Trimming took 1 base from V and 3 from J, leaving 9 bases between them. CDR3 sequence reads: CASSLGGLDTGELFF. In nucleotides, the CDR3 is TGTGCCAGCAGTTTAGGGGGCTTGGACACCGGGGAGCTGTTTTTT.

V usage is TRBV12-3 or TRBV12-4 and J usage is TRBJ2-1; 11 bases are a match to TRBD2. The CDR3 spans 14 residues. The trim removed 6 bases at V and 6 bases at J, leaving 4 bases unmatched. The DNA of the CDR3 is TGTGCCAGCAGCACCGGGACTAGCGGCAATGAGCAGTTCTTC. Its protein is CASSTGTSGNEQFF.

The V and J genes are TRBV29-1 and TRBJ2-3; weak D call: TRBD2 (6 bases). The length of the CDR3 is 14 residues. Germline loops: CDR1 SQVTM, CDR2 ANQGSEA. V lost 4 bases and J lost 2, with 13 bases in between. The CDR3 is CSVGVGGTTDTQYF. Here the CDR3 DNA reads TGCAGCGTTGGGGTCGGGGGAACCACAGATACGCAGTATTTT.

V is TRBV20-1 and J is TRBJ1-5, with a possible D match to TRBD1 (6 bases). CDR1 is DFQATT, CDR2 SNEGSKA, per germline (reference sequence). V was clipped by 3 bases and J by 6 bases, with 9 bases between them. CDR3 length equals 12 residues. CDR3 DNA: TGCAGTGCTAGGGACAGTAGTCAGCCCCAGCATTTT. This sequence encodes CSARDSSQPQHF.